Presented here are 21 T cell receptor beta chains from one specimen sequenced in a study of cytomegalovirus exposure and HLA in healthy donors. Amplification used 60 Vbeta primers and 13 Jbeta primers. Repertoires were generated with immunoSEQ multiplex PCR, while TCRdb's copy carries only in-frame clones and drops some. The sample gives 95,000 to 100,000 clones, over 60% of which show up once; roughly 17% is in the top ten. The sequenced sample consisted of PBMCs. These receptors all stem from a man aged 55 to 69 in good health and CMV-seropositive.

This clone was detected a few times. The V call is TRBV6-6, the J call TRBJ1-5; D is ambiguous. CDR3 length equals 16 residues. V lost 4 bases to trimming and J lost 0 bases, with 13 bases between them. Germline V lookup: CDR1 MNHNY, CDR2 SVGAGI (reference sequence). In DNA, the CDR3 is TGTGCCAGCAGTTCCCACGAGCCCTATAGCAATCAGCCCCAGCATTTT. This gives the protein CASSSHEPYSNQPQHF.

This clone has a single count. The chain employs TRBV27 and TRBJ2-2, with 9 nucleotides matching TRBD1. The germline gives CDR1 MNHEY, CDR2 SMNVEV (reference sequence). The CDR3 is made up of 16 amino acids. Losses at the gene ends were 8 bases for V and 6 bases for J; bases not matched to a gene: 13. CDR3 sequence reads: CASGGHRGLRPGELFF. The CDR3, as DNA: TGTGCCAGCGGGGGGCACAGGGGGCTTCGTCCCGGGGAGCTGTTTTTT.

This rearrangement joins TRBV9 to TRBJ1-6, with 8 bases matching TRBD1. The CDR3 has 18 amino acids. Germline assignment: CDR1 SGDLS and CDR2 YYNGEE. V shed 0 bases, J shed 0 bases, and the junction held 5 bases outside the gene matches. The CDR3 is CASSVGDRPSSYNSPLHF. CDR3 bases: TGTGCCAGCAGCGTAGGGGACAGGCCGAGCTCCTATAATTCACCCCTCCACTTT.

The chain employs TRBV10-3 and TRBJ1-6, with unresolved D. Trimming shortened V by 2 bases and J by 4 bases, and 18 bases separated the two germline ends. Germline CDR1 reads ENHRY; CDR2 reads SYGVKD. This CDR3 contains 18 residues. CDR3 nucleotides: TGTGCCATCAGTGAGGCGAGGCCCCTCGGGGATTATAATTCACCCCTCCACTTT. It is translated as CAISEARPLGDYNSPLHF.

The chain has TRBV18 and TRBJ2-7; D is possibly TRBD1 (6 bases). This CDR3 spans 18 amino acids. Trimming cost V 2 bases and J 4 bases, with 24 bases left between them. CDR1 and CDR2 from the germline V gene are KGHSH and LQKENI. The CDR3 spells CASSPRGMRTGLWYEQYF. The DNA of the CDR3 is TGTGCCAGCTCACCAAGAGGTATGCGAACAGGGTTATGGTACGAGCAGTACTTC.

V and J are TRBV7-9 and TRBJ2-7, with 10 bases aligning to TRBD1. Germline CDR1 is SEHNR and CDR2 is FQNEAQ (reference sequence). V lost 5 bases, J lost 4 bases, and 5 bases stayed unmatched. CDR3 length: 14 amino acids. The CDR3 bases are TGTGCCAGCAGCGACCGGGACAGGGGTTACGAGCAGTACTTC. Its translation: CASSDRDRGYEQYF.

The chain combines TRBV28 with TRBJ2-5; D remains unclear. CDR3 length: 15 amino acids. The germline V gene has CDR1 MDHEN and CDR2 SYDVKM. The V gene lost 6 bases and the J gene lost 5 bases, with 19 bases spanning the gap. This chain's CDR3 is CASRPPLPGAETQYF. The CDR3 DNA reads TGTGCCAGCAGACCACCTCTCCCGGGTGCCGAGACCCAGTACTTC.

The chain uses TRBV19 and TRBJ2-7, with a possible D match to TRBD2 (6 bases). Trimming took off 5 bases at V and 4 bases at J, with 15 bases between the two ends. The germline V gene encodes CDR1 LNHDA and CDR2 SQIVND (reference sequence). This CDR3 has 14 residues. The CDR3 loop is CASSRRVGQYEQYF. CDR3 sequence (DNA): TGTGCCAGTAGTCGGAGGGTGGGGCAATACGAGCAGTACTTC.

This chain links TRBV16 with TRBJ1-5; D possibly corresponds to TRBD1 (5 bases). Looked up from germline, CDR1 is KGHSY and CDR2 is FQNENV. The CDR3 is 19 amino acids. The ends were cut back, 0 bases at V and 0 bases at J, with 18 bases in the middle. The CDR3 is CASSQSLAGRGGSNQPQHF. DNA for the CDR3: TGTGCCAGCAGCCAATCGTTGGCCGGGCGGGGGGGTAGCAATCAGCCCCAGCATTTT.

The chain recombines TRBV30 with TRBJ2-3, with a tentative D call TRBD1 (5 bases). Trimming took 1 base from V and 11 from J, leaving 13 bases between them. The CDR3 is 12 residues long. From germline, CDR1 is GTSNPN and CDR2 SVGIG (reference sequence). This CDR3 is CAWSGPAQGQYF. The CDR3 nucleotides read TGTGCCTGGAGTGGCCCAGCGCAGGGGCAGTATTTT.

The chain uses TRBV30 and TRBJ1-5; D gene uncertain. In germline, CDR1 is GTSNPN, CDR2 SVGIG (reference sequence). V lost 0 bases and J lost 1, with 13 bases in between. This CDR3 comprises 16 residues. This chain's CDR3 is CAWSVGSGFSNQPQHF. For the CDR3, the DNA is TGTGCCTGGAGTGTAGGCTCGGGTTTCAGCAATCAGCCCCAGCATTTT.

V usage is TRBV19 and J usage is TRBJ1-5, with D possibly TRBD1 on 6 matching bases. Germline V gene data show CDR1 as LNHDA and CDR2 as SQIVND (reference sequence). Trimming left V 4 bases short and J 2 bases short, with 6 bases between. This CDR3 comprises 13 residues. The CDR3 is CASSTGGNQPQHF. The CDR3 DNA sequence: TGTGCCAGTAGTACAGGGGGCAATCAGCCCCAGCATTTT.

V is TRBV6-1 and J is TRBJ1-6, with TRBD1 matching 8 bases. V lost 10 bases and J lost 6; bases outside the gene matches: 5. Germline-derived CDR1 and CDR2 are MNHNS and SASEGT. This CDR3 region has 13 residues. CDR3 region: CATADRGNSPLHF. In DNA form, the CDR3 reads TGTGCCACAGCCGACAGGGGTAATTCACCCCTCCACTTT.

The rearrangement uses TRBV7-2 and TRBJ1-2, with 8 positions matching TRBD1. The trim removed 1 base at V and 3 bases at J, leaving 1 base unmatched. The germline V gene encodes CDR1 SGHTA and CDR2 FQGNSA. The CDR3 loop spans 14 amino acids. CDR3 in amino acids: CASSLDRGDYGYTF. The CDR3 nucleotides are TGTGCCAGCAGCTTAGACAGGGGGGACTATGGCTACACCTTC.

The V call is TRBV29-1, the J call TRBJ2-7; D might be TRBD1 (5 bases). V lost 4 bases and J 6 bases, leaving 13 bases between the germline ends. This CDR3 is 12 amino acids long. CDR1 is SQVTM, CDR2 ANQGSEA, per germline. The CDR3 DNA follows: TGCAGCGTTGGCGGTCAGGGCCTCGAGCAGTACTTC. Amino acid sequence: CSVGGQGLEQYF.

The rearrangement uses TRBV2 and TRBJ2-3; TRBD2 aligns across 8 bases. The V segment lost 6 bases and the J segment 0 bases; nucleotides outside the gene matches: 5. The germline V gene encodes CDR1 SNHLY and CDR2 FYNNEI. The length of the CDR3 is 15 residues. CDR3 loop: CASRIAGTSTDTQYF. The CDR3 nucleotides read TGTGCCAGCAGAATAGCGGGGACTAGCACAGATACGCAGTATTTT.

The rearrangement joins TRBV7-9 to TRBJ1-1, with 7 bases identical to TRBD1. V lost 4 bases, J lost 0 bases, and 5 bases stayed unmatched. The CDR3 extends over 15 amino acids. Germline V lookup: CDR1 SEHNR, CDR2 FQNEAQ (reference sequence). The CDR3 reads CASSYRQGLNTEAFF. The CDR3 DNA is TGTGCCAGCAGCTACCGACAGGGCCTGAACACTGAAGCTTTCTTT. Combining the CDR3 with reference TRBV7-9 and TRBJ1-1 gives the whole variable domain DTGVSQNPRHKITKRGQNVTFRCDPISEHNRLYWYRQTLGQGPEFLTYFQNEAQLEKSRLLSDRFSAERPKGSFSTLEIQRTEQGDSAMYLCASSYRQGLNTEAFFGQGTRLTVV.

The chain has TRBV19 and TRBJ2-6, with D possibly TRBD1 on 6 matching bases. In germline, CDR1 is LNHDA, CDR2 SQIVND (reference sequence). Trimming took 6 bases from V and 4 from J, leaving 16 bases between them. This CDR3 is 16 amino acids long. In DNA form, the CDR3 reads TGTGCCAGTAGCACCATACAGGGACCCGGGGCCAACGTCCTGACTTTC. It specifies CASSTIQGPGANVLTF.

The V and J genes are TRBV5-4 and TRBJ2-7; possibly TRBD2 for D (6 bases). The CDR3 runs to 18 residues. Germline CDR1 reads SGHNT; CDR2 reads YYREEE (reference sequence). Trimming took 5 bases from V and 4 from J, leaving 28 bases between them. This CDR3 is CASSSPVSGPHSPYEQYF. CDR3 coding DNA: TGTGCCAGCAGTTCCCCGGTTAGCGGACCTCACTCCCCTTACGAGCAGTACTTC. Together with reference TRBV5-4 and TRBJ2-7, the CDR3 gives the full variable domain: ETGVTQSPTHLIKTRGQQVTLRCSSQSGHNTVSWYQQALGQGPQFIFQYYREEENGRGNFPPRFSGLQFPNYSSELNVNALELDDSALYLCASSSPVSGPHSPYEQYFGPGTRLTVT.

The genes are TRBV2 and TRBJ1-2; D is unclear. The V and J ends lost 4 bases and 8 bases respectively, with 17 bases between them. Germline CDR1 and CDR2: SNHLY and FYNNEI. The CDR3 contains 14 residues. This CDR3 is CASSVEGGEDGYTF. The CDR3 nucleotides are TGTGCCAGCAGTGTGGAGGGCGGGGAGGACGGCTACACCTTC. Variable domain in full (rest from reference TRBV2 and TRBJ1-2): EPEVTQTPSHQVTQMGQEVILRCVPISNHLYFYWYRQILGQKVEFLVSFYNNEISEKSEIFDDQFSVERPDGSNFTLKIRSTKLEDSAMYFCASSVEGGEDGYTFGSGTRLTVV.

CDR3 DNA: TGTGCCAGCTCACCAACGGGGTCCGCAGATACGCAGTATTTT. Translation gives CASSPTGSADTQYF. The rearrangement joins TRBV18 to TRBJ2-3, with D perhaps matching TRBD2 (5 bases). CDR1 and CDR2 from the germline V gene are KGHSH and LQKENI. Trimming stripped 2 bases from V and 4 bases from J, with 10 bases between. This CDR3 is 14 amino acids long.